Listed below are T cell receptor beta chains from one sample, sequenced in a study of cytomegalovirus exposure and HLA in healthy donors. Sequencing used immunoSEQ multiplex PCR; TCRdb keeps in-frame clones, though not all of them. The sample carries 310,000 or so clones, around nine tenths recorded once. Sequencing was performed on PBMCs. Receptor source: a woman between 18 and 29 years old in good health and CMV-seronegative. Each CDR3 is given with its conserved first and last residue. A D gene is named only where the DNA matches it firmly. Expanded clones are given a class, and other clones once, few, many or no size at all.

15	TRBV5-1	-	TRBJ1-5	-	CASSLESGSNQPQHF	TGCGCCAGCAGCTTGGAATCAGGGAGCAATCAGCCCCAGCATTTT
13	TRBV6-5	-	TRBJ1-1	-	CASNGGVNTEAFF	TGTGCCAGCAATGGGGGGGTGAACACTGAAGCTTTCTTT
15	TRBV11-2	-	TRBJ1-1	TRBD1	CATTGQGRGGGQAFF	TGTGCCACGACGGGACAGGGGCGCGGGGGGGGACAAGCTTTCTTT
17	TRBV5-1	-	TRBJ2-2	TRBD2	CASSARRGGPYTGELFF	TGCGCCAGCAGCGCTCGGCGGGGGGGCCCCTACACCGGGGAGCTGTTTTTT
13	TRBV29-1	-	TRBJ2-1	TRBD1	CSVDRGSYNEQFF	TGCAGCGTGGACAGGGGGTCTTACAATGAGCAGTTCTTC
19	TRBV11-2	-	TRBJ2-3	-	CASRQNRGFARSGTYTQYF	TGTGCCAGCAGGCAAAACCGGGGTTTTGCGCGGAGTGGCACATATACGCAGTATTTT
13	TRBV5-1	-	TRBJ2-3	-	CASRSKSTDTQYF	TGCGCCAGCAGATCCAAAAGCACAGATACGCAGTATTTT
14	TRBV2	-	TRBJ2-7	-	CASSVLSPEGEQYF	TGTGCCAGCAGTGTACTATCCCCCGAGGGAGAGCAGTACTTC
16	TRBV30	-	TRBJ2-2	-	CAHRVDPRRQAGELFF	TGTGCCCATCGGGTAGACCCCAGGAGGCAAGCCGGGGAGCTGTTTTTT
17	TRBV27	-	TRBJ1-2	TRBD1	CASSSGTGGGWNYGYTF	TGTGCCAGCAGTTCCGGGACAGGGGGCGGTTGGAACTATGGCTACACCTTC
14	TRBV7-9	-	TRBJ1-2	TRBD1	CASSLTTGGYGYTF	TGTGCCAGCAGCTTAACGACAGGGGGCTATGGCTACACCTTC
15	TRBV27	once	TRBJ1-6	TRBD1	CASSITGQGNSPLHF	TGTGCCAGCAGTATAACGGGACAGGGCAATTCACCCCTCCACTTT
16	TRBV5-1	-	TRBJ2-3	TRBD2	CASSLGLAGGTHTQYF	TGCGCCAGCAGCTTGGGTCTAGCGGGGGGCACGCATACGCAGTATTTT
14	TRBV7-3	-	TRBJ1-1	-	CASSLEGGDTEAFF	TGTGCCAGCAGCTTAGAGGGTGGGGACACTGAAGCTTTCTTT